Given below is one T cell receptor (beta chain) in context. Germline loops: CDR1 SGHTA, CDR2 FQGNSA. This CDR3 region has 13 residues. Trimming left V 1 base short and J 11 bases short, with 14 bases between. The data were obtained in a study of blood T cell repertoires in COVID-19. The data were produced by immunoSEQ multiplex PCR, yet TCRdb's version contains in-frame clones alone and is incomplete. The sample has 45,000 or so clones, approximately 86% seen once; the top ten hold 20% to 30%. The sequence was collected from a woman at least 80 years old in a cohort sampled during active or convalescent COVID-19. This rearrangement joins TRBV7-2 to TRBJ1-2; D may be TRBD1 (5 bases). The sample was peripheral blood. DNA for the CDR3: TGTGCCAGCAGCTTAGTAGGGGAAAGCAGGTACACCTTC. It is translated as CASSLVGESRYTF.